Following are 31 T cell receptor beta chains from one sample sequenced in a study of post-analysis software for immune sequencing data. Study results and caveats: In patients, about 5 TRBV segments were more frequent than in controls, with TRBV5-6, TRBV5-1 and TRBV20-1 among them.

Their antigen targets remain unknown. Unique-molecular-identifier-tagged TCR beta cDNA libraries were used. Each CDR3 protein is one row after TCRdb ran MiXCR on the PCR reads. The sample shows 650,000 to 900,000 distinct CDR3 sequences, more than 45% of them seen only once. The sample taken for sequencing was blood. All receptors come from a girl under 18 with multiple sclerosis.

The chain combines TRBV20-1 with TRBJ2-1; perhaps TRBD2 as D (6 bases). V was clipped by 0 bases and J by 5 bases, with 14 bases between them. CDR1 is DFQATT and CDR2 is SNEGSKA in the germline V gene (reference sequence). This CDR3 contains 15 residues. The CDR3 nucleotides are TGCAGTGCTAGAGATGACGAGGGACTGAACAATGAGCAGTTCTTC. Residues: CSARDDEGLNNEQFF.

This clonotype was observed a few times. The J gene is TRBJ2-6, the V gene TRBV7-9; either TRBD1 or TRBD2 may supply D (5 bases each). Trimming stripped 2 bases from V and 0 bases from J, with 8 bases between. The CDR3 runs to 16 residues. CDR1 is SEHNR and CDR2 is FQNEAQ in the germline V gene (reference sequence). The CDR3 is CASSLRGRSGANVLTF. CDR3 nucleotide sequence: TGTGCCAGCAGCTTAAGGGGACGCTCTGGGGCCAACGTCCTGACTTTC. Variable domain in full (rest from reference TRBV7-9 and TRBJ2-6): DTGVSQNPRHKITKRGQNVTFRCDPISEHNRLYWYRQTLGQGPEFLTYFQNEAQLEKSRLLSDRFSAERPKGSFSTLEIQRTEQGDSAMYLCASSLRGRSGANVLTFGAGSRLTVL.

This chain joins TRBV10-3 and TRBJ2-3, with a weak D call TRBD2 (6 bases). Trimming stripped 0 bases from V and 1 base from J, with 11 bases between. Germline V gene lookup returns CDR1 ENHRY and CDR2 SYGVKD. This CDR3 has 16 amino acids. The CDR3 DNA reads as TGTGCCATCAGTGAGTCGGTGGTAGCGGGCACAGATACGCAGTATTTT. Its protein product is CAISESVVAGTDTQYF.

V and J are TRBV29-1 and TRBJ1-1, with D possibly being TRBD1 (6 bases). CDR1 and CDR2 (germline): SQVTM, ANQGSEA. V was trimmed by 5 bases and J by 3 bases, leaving 19 bases between them. CDR3 length equals 15 residues. The CDR3 coding sequence is TGCAGCGTTAGAATTGGGGGAGCAGGGGACACTGAAGCTTTCTTT. Translation gives CSVRIGGAGDTEAFF.

This clonotype was found once. The chain combines TRBV7-2 with TRBJ2-5; 11 nucleotides align to TRBD2. V gave up 6 bases and J gave up 4 bases; unmatched junction bases: 10. CDR3 length: 16 residues. Germline V gene sequence: CDR1 SGHTA, CDR2 FQGNSA. The CDR3 DNA sequence: TGTGCCAGCAGTTTTGGTAGCGGGAGGGGGGGAGAGACCCAGTACTTC. It encodes CASSFGSGRGGETQYF.

This clonotype was observed a few times. The chain combines TRBV29-1 with TRBJ2-6, with D possibly matching TRBD2 (6 bases). Germline V gene sequence: CDR1 SQVTM, CDR2 ANQGSEA. The V end was cut by 1 base, the J end by 0 bases, with 16 bases between. This CDR3 is built from 18 residues. CDR3 region: CSVEGRAAPSSGANVLTF. The CDR3 DNA reads TGCAGCGTTGAAGGGAGGGCCGCACCCAGCTCTGGGGCCAACGTCCTGACTTTC.

The chain combines TRBV29-1 with TRBJ2-7; D is ambiguous. The CDR3 has 11 residues. V was cut by 7 bases and J by 3 bases, with 10 bases left in between. Germline lookup yields CDR1 SQVTM and CDR2 ANQGSEA. The CDR3 nucleotides read TGCAGCGCCGTGATCAGCTACGAGCAGTACTTC. Its protein product is CSAVISYEQYF.

This clonotype has just a few counts. The V and J genes are TRBV11-3 and TRBJ2-3; D is possibly TRBD1 (6 bases). Looked up from germline, CDR1 is SGHNT and CDR2 is YENEEA. V was trimmed by 5 bases and J by 5 bases, leaving 14 bases between them. The CDR3 extends over 14 amino acids. Written as DNA, the CDR3 is TGTGCCAGCAGCCCAAAAGGGGGAATAGATACGCAGTATTTT. It specifies CASSPKGGIDTQYF. The full variable domain, with the rest looked up from reference TRBV11-3 and TRBJ2-3, is EAGVVQSPRYKIIEKKQPVAFWCNPISGHNTLYWYLQNLGQGPELLIRYENEEAVDDSQLPKDRFSAERLKGVDSTLKIQPAELGDSAVYLCASSPKGGIDTQYFGPGTRLTVL.

This clonotype was seen a handful of times. The V call is TRBV29-1, the J call TRBJ2-1; 7 bases fit TRBD1. With V trimmed by 7 bases and J by 0 bases, 9 bases remained unmatched. Germline V lookup: CDR1 SQVTM, CDR2 ANQGSEA. The CDR3 length is 15 residues. The DNA of the CDR3 is TGCAGCGCACGACAGGGCGCTAGCTCCTACAATGAGCAGTTCTTC. Translating gives CSARQGASSYNEQFF.

V is TRBV28 and J is TRBJ2-1; no definite D call. CDR3 size: 12 residues. Trimming shortened V by 2 bases and J by 8 bases, and 7 bases separated the two germline ends. The germline CDR1 and CDR2 sequences are MDHEN and SYDVKM. CDR3 sequence reads: CASSLSFDEQFF. In DNA form, the CDR3 reads TGTGCCAGCAGTTTAAGTTTCGATGAGCAGTTCTTC.

This chain joins TRBV27 and TRBJ2-7; D is undetermined. The CDR3 totals 15 residues. V lost 0 bases and J 0 bases, leaving 9 bases between the germline ends. Germline V gene lookup returns CDR1 MNHEY and CDR2 SMNVEV (reference sequence). CDR3 in DNA: TGTGCCAGCAGTTTATCCTACTCGAGCTCCTACGAGCAGTACTTC. It yields the protein CASSLSYSSSYEQYF.

The chain has TRBV4-2 and TRBJ2-3; 12 bases are shared with TRBD2. The J segment lost 5 bases and the V segment lost 0 bases, leaving 9 bases of the junction unmatched. The V gene's germline CDR1 is LGHNA and CDR2 YNFKEQ. The CDR3 consists of 18 residues. The CDR3 nucleotides read TGTGCCAGCAGCCAAGAAGTTTTTTGGACTAGCGGGGAAGATACGCAGTATTTT. Protein: CASSQEVFWTSGEDTQYF.

CDR3 sequence (DNA): TGTGCCATCTCCACGGACAGAGAAGATAATGGCTACACCTTC. This gives the protein CAISTDREDNGYTF. The V and J genes are TRBV10-3 and TRBJ1-2; possible D gene TRBD1, 6 bases. Germline CDR1 and CDR2: ENHRY and SYGVKD. Trimming pared 8 bases from V and 6 bases from J, leaving 19 bases between. The length of the CDR3 is 14 residues.

The chain employs TRBV11-2 and TRBJ2-1; D is perhaps TRBD2 (6 bases). CDR3 size: 17 residues. V lost 1 base and J lost 5, with 18 bases in between. Germline V gene lookup returns CDR1 SGHAT and CDR2 FQNNGV. The CDR3 bases are TGTGCCAGCAGCTTAGGCGGATTCGGGAGCAACCACAATGAGCAGTTCTTC. Protein sequence: CASSLGGFGSNHNEQFF.

This clonotype was detected a few times. This rearrangement joins TRBV10-3 to TRBJ2-1; TRBD2 aligns across 7 bases. J was trimmed by 6 bases and V by 5 bases; bases with no gene match: 7. This CDR3 contains 14 residues. Germline CDR1 reads ENHRY; CDR2 reads SYGVKD. The CDR3 bases are TGTGCCATCAGTTCCGACTCTAGCGGCAATGAGCAGTTCTTC. This translates into CAISSDSSGNEQFF.

This sequence joins TRBV7-8 and TRBJ2-1, with 14 bases aligning to TRBD2. J was trimmed by 7 bases and V by 4 bases; bases with no gene match: 9. Germline assignment: CDR1 SGHVS and CDR2 FQNEAQ. CDR3 length equals 17 residues. The CDR3 spells CASSSWTSGRPNNEQFF. Here the CDR3 DNA reads TGTGCCAGCAGCTCTTGGACTAGCGGGAGGCCCAATAATGAGCAGTTCTTC.

This sequence joins TRBV28 and TRBJ2-1, with D possibly being TRBD1 or TRBD2 (5 bases each). CDR1 and CDR2 from the germline V gene are MDHEN and SYDVKM. This CDR3 is 11 amino acids long. V shed 8 bases and J shed 10 bases, with 12 bases lying between them. The CDR3 loop reads CASERGGEQFF. DNA of the CDR3: TGTGCCAGCGAGAGGGGCGGCGAGCAGTTCTTC.

V is TRBV20-1 and J is TRBJ2-5; TRBD2 matches 8 bases. Germline-derived CDR1 and CDR2 are DFQATT and SNEGSKA (reference sequence). After removal of 3 bases from V and 2 bases from J, the junction contained 20 bases not matched to a gene. The CDR3 runs 19 residues. CDR3 coding DNA: TGCAGTGCTAGTGCTAGCGGGTACGACCAAGACCTTAGTCAAGAGACCCAGTACTTC. Its translation: CSASASGYDQDLSQETQYF.

In DNA, the CDR3 is TGTGCCAGCCAGTGGCGGGGGGCCCTAGACGAGCAGTACTTC. This sequence encodes CASQWRGALDEQYF. J is TRBJ2-5 and V is TRBV6-2 or TRBV6-3; TRBD2 agrees at 8 bases. The DNA end favors TRBJ2-7, so the J call may be wrong. CDR1 MNHEY and CDR2 SVGEGT come from the germline V gene. This CDR3 region has 14 residues.

V is TRBV15 and J is TRBJ2-7; 8 nucleotides line up with TRBD1. Unmatched junction bases numbered 8, after V lost 4 bases and J lost 3 bases. Germline lookup yields CDR1 LNHNV and CDR2 YYDKDF (reference sequence). The CDR3 runs to 15 residues. The CDR3: CATSITGTGNYEQYF. The CDR3 DNA reads as TGTGCCACCAGCATTACCGGGACAGGCAACTACGAGCAGTACTTC.

This clonotype was seen only a few times. The rearrangement joins TRBV7-2 to TRBJ1-2; D call uncertain. There are 13 residues in the CDR3. Trimming shortened V by 4 bases and J by 5 bases, and 11 bases separated the two germline ends. Per the germline V gene, CDR1 is SGHTA and CDR2 is FQGNSA. The CDR3 protein is CASSSTGRYGYTF. CDR3 bases: TGTGCCAGCAGCTCGACCGGAAGATATGGCTACACCTTC.

This chain links TRBV19 with TRBJ2-7; the match to TRBD2 covers 11 bases. Trimming at V came to 3 bases and at J to 2 bases, leaving 0 bases not matched to a gene. The CDR3 loop spans 14 amino acids. CDR1 is LNHDA, CDR2 SQIVND, per germline (reference sequence). In nucleotides, the CDR3 is TGTGCCAGTAGTATGACTAGCGGGACCTACGAGCAGTACTTC. As protein: CASSMTSGTYEQYF.

The chain uses TRBV12-3 or TRBV12-4 and TRBJ1-5, with D tentatively TRBD1 (5 bases). The germline V and J ends were trimmed by 2 bases and 8 bases, with 16 bases remaining between them. The CDR3 is made up of 15 amino acids. This CDR3 reads CASSLTLPLGEPQHF. DNA for the CDR3: TGTGCCAGCAGTTTAACGCTCCCGTTGGGGGAGCCCCAGCATTTT.

The chain employs TRBV6-5 and TRBJ2-1; no clear D gene. This CDR3 comprises 12 residues. Trimming shortened V by 6 bases and J by 7 bases, and 10 bases separated the two germline ends. Per germline, CDR1 MNHEY and CDR2 SVGAGI. CDR3 nucleotides: TGTGCCAGCAGAGCCCTTGGAAATGAGCAGTTCTTC. Amino acids: CASRALGNEQFF.

The rearrangement uses TRBV6-6 and TRBJ1-5; no firm D call. CDR1 is MNHNY, CDR2 SVGAGI, per germline (reference sequence). The CDR3 contains 15 residues. V lost 0 bases and J 3 bases, leaving 9 bases between the germline ends. CDR3 in DNA: TGTGCCAGCAGTTACTCGGGCAGACCCAATCAGCCCCAGCATTTT. Its protein is CASSYSGRPNQPQHF.

This clonotype was observed a few times. The chain links TRBV10-3 to TRBJ1-2; 8 bases are shared with TRBD1. This CDR3 has 15 amino acids. The V and J ends lost 3 bases and 2 bases, in that order; junction bases with no gene match: 5. The V gene's germline CDR1 is ENHRY and CDR2 SYGVKD. The CDR3 coding sequence is TGTGCCATCAGTGACCCGGACAGGGTAAACTATGGCTACACCTTC. This encodes CAISDPDRVNYGYTF.

The chain is built from TRBV5-6 and TRBJ2-4, with D hard to call. The assigned J gene may be wrong: the sequence end matches TRBJ2-7 better. Germline values: CDR1 SGHDT, CDR2 YYEEEE. The CDR3 is made up of 14 amino acids. CDR3 sequence (DNA): TGTGCCAGCAGCTTAGGACGGTCACCCTACGAGCAGTACTTC. As protein: CASSLGRSPYEQYF.

The chain has TRBV11-2 and TRBJ2-3; 8 nucleotides match TRBD2. The CDR3 extends over 14 amino acids. Trimming cost V 9 bases and J 0 bases; bases outside gene matches: 5. Per germline, CDR1 SGHAT and CDR2 FQNNGV. The CDR3, as DNA: TGTGCCAGTACGACTAGCGTAAGCACAGATACGCAGTATTTT. Translated: CASTTSVSTDTQYF.

This clonotype appeared a few times. The chain joins TRBV5-1 to TRBJ2-7; D unclear. The CDR3 extends over 15 amino acids. V lost 0 bases and J 3 bases, leaving 13 bases between the germline ends. The germline V gene encodes CDR1 SGHRS and CDR2 YFSETQ. DNA for the CDR3: TGCGCCAGCAGCTTGGAGGCAGGAGAGCACTACGAGCAGTACTTC. Its translation is CASSLEAGEHYEQYF.

This clonotype has a count of ten or more. This chain joins TRBV13 and TRBJ2-3; D not certain. Deletions cut 5 bases from V and 6 bases from J, with 9 bases between. CDR1 and CDR2 (germline): PRHDT, FYEKMQ (reference sequence). The CDR3 loop spans 12 amino acids. The CDR3 sequence is CASSAQGDTQYF. The CDR3 DNA sequence: TGTGCCAGCAGCGCGCAAGGGGATACGCAGTATTTT.

The V and J genes are TRBV7-9 and TRBJ2-5, with 7 bases that match TRBD1. The CDR3 consists of 14 residues. The junction had 6 bases not matched to a gene; V was cut back by 4 bases and J by 4 bases. CDR1 is SEHNR, CDR2 FQNEAQ, per germline (reference sequence). This CDR3 is CASSSTTGPETQYF. The CDR3 DNA reads TGTGCCAGCAGCTCTACGACAGGGCCAGAGACCCAGTACTTC. The full variable domain, in which reference TRBV7-9 and TRBJ2-5 provide the parts outside the CDR3, is DTGVSQNPRHKITKRGQNVTFRCDPISEHNRLYWYRQTLGQGPEFLTYFQNEAQLEKSRLLSDRFSAERPKGSFSTLEIQRTEQGDSAMYLCASSSTTGPETQYFGPGTRLLVL.